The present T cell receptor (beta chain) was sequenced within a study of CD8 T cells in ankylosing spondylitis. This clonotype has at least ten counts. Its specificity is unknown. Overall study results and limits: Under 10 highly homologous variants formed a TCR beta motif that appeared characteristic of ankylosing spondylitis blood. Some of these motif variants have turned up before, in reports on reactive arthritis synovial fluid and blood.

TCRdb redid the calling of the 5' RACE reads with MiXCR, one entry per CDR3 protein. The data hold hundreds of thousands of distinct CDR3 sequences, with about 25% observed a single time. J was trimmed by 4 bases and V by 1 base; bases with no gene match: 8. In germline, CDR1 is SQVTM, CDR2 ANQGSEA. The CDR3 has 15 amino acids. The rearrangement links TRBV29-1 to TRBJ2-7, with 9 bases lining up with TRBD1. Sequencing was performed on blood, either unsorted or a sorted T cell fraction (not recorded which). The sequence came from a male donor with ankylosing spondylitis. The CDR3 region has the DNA TGCAGCGTTGAAGGCCCCGGGACAGGGCGTTACGAGCAGTACTTC. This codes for CSVEGPGTGRYEQYF.